This T cell receptor beta chain was profiled in a study of blood T cell repertoires in COVID-19. Study context: Acute-phase and convalescent COVID-19 samples originated in the United States, Italy and Spain.

The CDR3 contains 18 residues. The V and J ends lost 1 base and 4 bases, in that order; junction bases with no gene match: 15. Germline CDR1 is MNHEY and CDR2 is SMNVEV (reference sequence). Repertoires were generated with immunoSEQ multiplex PCR, while TCRdb's copy carries only in-frame clones and drops some. The table records some 170,000 clones, roughly nine tenths of them present only once. The chain employs TRBV27 and TRBJ1-1; TRBD1 agrees at 7 bases. The sample was peripheral blood. The sequence came from a man aged 55 to 69 with active or convalescent COVID-19. This CDR3 reads CASSLLGTVPGMITEAFF. The CDR3 bases are TGTGCCAGCAGTTTATTAGGGACAGTCCCTGGGATGATCACTGAAGCTTTCTTT.